Listed below are T cell receptor beta chains from one sample, sequenced in a study of cytomegalovirus exposure and HLA in healthy donors. Some clones are missing from TCRdb's copy, which holds only in-frame ones; the method was immunoSEQ multiplex PCR. The table shows under 200,000 clones, with approximately 79% occurring only once. Material for sequencing was PBMCs. The receptors derive from a human donor in good health. The CDR3 runs from the conserved cysteine through the conserved F or W. The order of the fields is D gene, V gene, J gene, clone size, CDR3 DNA, CDR3 protein. A D gene is named only where the DNA matches it firmly. Only part of the rows carry a size: once, few, many, or a class if the clone is expanded.

D gene: TRBD1
V gene: TRBV29-1
J gene: TRBJ2-6
clone size: -
CDR3 DNA: TGCAGCGTTGAAGATCGGAAAGGCCGGGACAGCTCTGGGGCCAACGTCCTGACTTTC
CDR3 protein: CSVEDRKGRDSSGANVLTF

D gene: -
V gene: TRBV6-1
J gene: TRBJ1-3
clone size: -
CDR3 DNA: TGTGCCAGCAGTGGTGTGCGAGGAAACACCATATATTTT
CDR3 protein: CASSGVRGNTIYF

D gene: TRBD1
V gene: TRBV19
J gene: TRBJ2-7
clone size: -
CDR3 DNA: TGTGCCAGTAGTATACGACAGGGGGCCTACGAGCAGTACTTC
CDR3 protein: CASSIRQGAYEQYF

D gene: TRBD1
V gene: TRBV29-1
J gene: TRBJ2-5
clone size: -
CDR3 DNA: TGCAGCGTTGTCAGGGGGTACCAAGAGACCCAGTACTTC
CDR3 protein: CSVVRGYQETQYF

D gene: TRBD2
V gene: TRBV11-3
J gene: TRBJ2-3
clone size: -
CDR3 DNA: TGTGCCAGCAGCCCCGGCCTAGCGGACAGCACAGATACGCAGTATTTT
CDR3 protein: CASSPGLADSTDTQYF

D gene: TRBD2
V gene: TRBV7-6
J gene: TRBJ2-2
clone size: -
CDR3 DNA: TGTGCCAGCAGCTTAGAGCGGGGGAACACCGGGGAGCTGTTTTTT
CDR3 protein: CASSLERGNTGELFF

D gene: TRBD2
V gene: TRBV27
J gene: TRBJ2-3
clone size: few
CDR3 DNA: TGTGCCAGCATTATTTCGGCAACTAGCGGGGGCCCTCTGGAGCAGTATTTT
CDR3 protein: CASIISATSGGPLEQYF

D gene: TRBD1
V gene: TRBV18
J gene: TRBJ1-2
clone size: -
CDR3 DNA: TGTGCCAGCTCACCACTGGGACAGGGCAGTAACTATGGCTACACCTTC
CDR3 protein: CASSPLGQGSNYGYTF

D gene: -
V gene: TRBV27
J gene: TRBJ1-1
clone size: -
CDR3 DNA: TGTGCCAGCAGTGCCCAGACAGGCCTCCTCGGGAAAGCTTTCTTT
CDR3 protein: CASSAQTGLLGKAFF

D gene: -
V gene: TRBV7-9
J gene: TRBJ2-3
clone size: -
CDR3 DNA: TGTGCCAGCAGCTTAGAGGTGGGGGGAAGCACAGATACGCAGTATTTT
CDR3 protein: CASSLEVGGSTDTQYF

D gene: -
V gene: TRBV5-1
J gene: TRBJ2-5
clone size: -
CDR3 DNA: TGCGCCAGCAGCTTGCAACAGGGAAGACAAGAGACCCAGTACTTC
CDR3 protein: CASSLQQGRQETQYF

D gene: TRBD1
V gene: TRBV7-8
J gene: TRBJ1-4
clone size: once
CDR3 DNA: TGTGCCAGCAGCTTAGCGGGACAGGGTAATGAAAAACTGTTTTTT
CDR3 protein: CASSLAGQGNEKLFF

D gene: -
V gene: TRBV29-1
J gene: TRBJ1-1
clone size: -
CDR3 DNA: TGCAGCGTGGTAGGGGGGGGCACTGAAGCTTTCTTT
CDR3 protein: CSVVGGGTEAFF

D gene: -
V gene: TRBV9
J gene: TRBJ2-2
clone size: -
CDR3 DNA: TGTGCCAGCAGAGGGCCCGGGATAAACACCGGGGAGCTGTTTTTT
CDR3 protein: CASRGPGINTGELFF

D gene: -
V gene: TRBV27
J gene: TRBJ2-3
clone size: once
CDR3 DNA: TGTGCCAGCAGTTTACTAAGCACAGATACGCAGTATTTT
CDR3 protein: CASSLLSTDTQYF

D gene: TRBD1
V gene: TRBV7-2
J gene: TRBJ2-1
clone size: -
CDR3 DNA: TGTGCCAGCAGCTTAGCGGGACAGCAAGAAAATGAGCAGTTCTTC
CDR3 protein: CASSLAGQQENEQFF

D gene: -
V gene: TRBV15
J gene: TRBJ1-2
clone size: once
CDR3 DNA: TGTGCCACCCGTCGGGGGAGCAACTATGGCTACACCTTC
CDR3 protein: CATRRGSNYGYTF

D gene: TRBD1
V gene: TRBV5-4
J gene: TRBJ1-2
clone size: -
CDR3 DNA: TGTGCCAGCAGCTTGTTTGTGGGGACAGGGGAAGGCTACACCTTC
CDR3 protein: CASSLFVGTGEGYTF

D gene: TRBD2
V gene: TRBV7-2
J gene: TRBJ2-1
clone size: -
CDR3 DNA: TGTGCCAGCAGCTTATTTTGGACTAGCGGGCCTATATACAATGAGCAGTTCTTC
CDR3 protein: CASSLFWTSGPIYNEQFF

D gene: TRBD1
V gene: TRBV7-9
J gene: TRBJ2-7
clone size: -
CDR3 DNA: TGTTCCAGCAGCCCTGGACAGGGAAACGAGCAGTACTTC
CDR3 protein: CSSSPGQGNEQYF

D gene: TRBD2
V gene: TRBV14
J gene: TRBJ2-1
clone size: -
CDR3 DNA: TGTGCCAGCAGCCCGGATGGGAGGGATGAGCAGTTCTTC
CDR3 protein: CASSPDGRDEQFF

D gene: -
V gene: TRBV2
J gene: TRBJ1-3
clone size: -
CDR3 DNA: TGTGCCAGCAGTGGAGTTTCACAGGAACATGGAAACACCATATATTTT
CDR3 protein: CASSGVSQEHGNTIYF

D gene: TRBD2
V gene: TRBV9
J gene: TRBJ2-5
clone size: -
CDR3 DNA: TGTGCCAGCAGCGTAGGACTAGCGGGGGGGGAGACCCAGTACTTC
CDR3 protein: CASSVGLAGGETQYF

D gene: TRBD2
V gene: TRBV4-2
J gene: TRBJ2-1
clone size: -
CDR3 DNA: TGTGCCAGCAGCCCCCTAAATAGCGGGGTCCTCCATGAGCAGTTCTTC
CDR3 protein: CASSPLNSGVLHEQFF

D gene: -
V gene: TRBV11-1
J gene: TRBJ2-3
clone size: -
CDR3 DNA: TGTGCCAGCAGCGCCACAGGGTTAGGCACAGATACGCAGTATTTT
CDR3 protein: CASSATGLGTDTQYF

D gene: TRBD1
V gene: TRBV7-3
J gene: TRBJ2-2
clone size: -
CDR3 DNA: TGTGCCAGCAGCCCGACAGGGGGCTTGATAGGGGAGCTGTTTTTT
CDR3 protein: CASSPTGGLIGELFF

D gene: TRBD1
V gene: TRBV28
J gene: TRBJ2-2
clone size: -
CDR3 DNA: TGTGCCAGCAGCACCGGGACAGGGTACACCGGGGAGCTGTTTTTT
CDR3 protein: CASSTGTGYTGELFF

D gene: -
V gene: TRBV7-8
J gene: TRBJ2-3
clone size: -
CDR3 DNA: TGTGCCAGCAGCGAACTACAGGGTGCAATAGATACGCAGTATTTT
CDR3 protein: CASSELQGAIDTQYF

D gene: TRBD1
V gene: TRBV6-5
J gene: TRBJ2-7
clone size: -
CDR3 DNA: TGTGCCAGCAGTTACTTCGGACAGGGCTACGAGCAGTACTTC
CDR3 protein: CASSYFGQGYEQYF

D gene: -
V gene: TRBV5-1
J gene: TRBJ2-7
clone size: -
CDR3 DNA: TGCGCCAGCAGCTTGGCCCTTCAGGTCTCCTACGAGCAGTACTTC
CDR3 protein: CASSLALQVSYEQYF

D gene: TRBD2
V gene: TRBV12-5
J gene: TRBJ2-3
clone size: -
CDR3 DNA: TGTGCTAGTGGTCAGACTAGCGGGCGAGCAGATACGCAGTATTTT
CDR3 protein: CASGQTSGRADTQYF

D gene: -
V gene: TRBV10-3
J gene: TRBJ2-7
clone size: -
CDR3 DNA: TGTGCCATCAGTGGTGCGACGGGCTACGAGCAGTACTTC
CDR3 protein: CAISGATGYEQYF

D gene: TRBD1
V gene: TRBV4-1
J gene: TRBJ2-4
clone size: -
CDR3 DNA: TGCGCCAGCAGCCAAGATGGACAGGGGGCGGCCAAAAACATTCAGTACTTC
CDR3 protein: CASSQDGQGAAKNIQYF

D gene: -
V gene: TRBV7-2
J gene: TRBJ2-7
clone size: -
CDR3 DNA: TGTGCCAGCAGCCGAACCTTGGGGGGCTCCTACGAGCAGTACTTC
CDR3 protein: CASSRTLGGSYEQYF

D gene: TRBD2
V gene: TRBV7-8
J gene: TRBJ2-3
clone size: -
CDR3 DNA: TGTGCCAGCAGCTTAGCGCGGGAGGGCACAGATACGCAGTATTTT
CDR3 protein: CASSLAREGTDTQYF

D gene: -
V gene: TRBV27
J gene: TRBJ2-4
clone size: -
CDR3 DNA: TGTGCCAGCAGTTACCTGGCGGGGTTAACCAAAAACATTCAGTACTTC
CDR3 protein: CASSYLAGLTKNIQYF

D gene: TRBD2
V gene: TRBV6-6
J gene: TRBJ2-7
clone size: -
CDR3 DNA: TGTGCCAGCACAGACAGGCCGGGAGGGGACGAGCAGTACTTC
CDR3 protein: CASTDRPGGDEQYF

D gene: -
V gene: TRBV7-2
J gene: TRBJ2-7
clone size: -
CDR3 DNA: -
CDR3 protein: CASSFGSGDTYEQYF

D gene: TRBD1
V gene: TRBV4-1
J gene: TRBJ1-2
clone size: -
CDR3 DNA: TGCGCCAGCAGCAGACGAAAAGGACAGGAGGGGTATGGCTACACCTTC
CDR3 protein: CASSRRKGQEGYGYTF

D gene: -
V gene: TRBV7-9
J gene: TRBJ2-7
clone size: -
CDR3 DNA: TGTGCCAGCAGCTTAGCAGGACAGGAGGGCGAGCAGTACTTC
CDR3 protein: CASSLAGQEGEQYF

D gene: -
V gene: TRBV19
J gene: TRBJ2-2
clone size: -
CDR3 DNA: TGTGCCAGTAGTACGCCGTGGGGGGGACAGGCGAACACCGGGGAGCTGTTTTTT
CDR3 protein: CASSTPWGGQANTGELFF

D gene: TRBD1
V gene: TRBV19
J gene: TRBJ1-1
clone size: -
CDR3 DNA: TGTGCCAGTAGTATAGTCGGAGCGGCAGGGGGTCTTGAAGCTTTCTTT
CDR3 protein: CASSIVGAAGGLEAFF

D gene: -
V gene: TRBV7-2
J gene: TRBJ2-2
clone size: -
CDR3 DNA: TGTGCCAGCAGCCCGGAAGCGGACAGAGTGACCGGGGAGCTGTTTTTT
CDR3 protein: CASSPEADRVTGELFF

D gene: TRBD2
V gene: TRBV6-6
J gene: TRBJ2-5
clone size: -
CDR3 DNA: TGTGCCAGCAGCCTACCGCCGGGACTAGCGAAAGAGACCCAGTACTTC
CDR3 protein: CASSLPPGLAKETQYF

D gene: TRBD2
V gene: TRBV2
J gene: TRBJ2-1
clone size: -
CDR3 DNA: TGTGCCAGCATTACACCTACGGGGGGTCACTACAATGAGCAGTTCTTC
CDR3 protein: CASITPTGGHYNEQFF

D gene: TRBD1
V gene: TRBV7-9
J gene: TRBJ1-2
clone size: -
CDR3 DNA: TGTGCCAGCAGCTCGCCGCTCGGGACAGGGGGCGCGTATGGCTACACCTTC
CDR3 protein: CASSSPLGTGGAYGYTF

D gene: -
V gene: TRBV13
J gene: TRBJ1-1
clone size: -
CDR3 DNA: TGTGCCAGCAGCTCGTTGTTGGCCACTGAAGCTTTCTTT
CDR3 protein: CASSSLLATEAFF

D gene: -
V gene: TRBV29-1
J gene: TRBJ1-1
clone size: -
CDR3 DNA: TGCAGCGTTGCCGACCATTGGGGCCTTGAAGCTTTCTTT
CDR3 protein: CSVADHWGLEAFF

D gene: -
V gene: TRBV2
J gene: TRBJ1-1
clone size: -
CDR3 DNA: TGTGCCACCGCGACAGATACTAACACTGAAGCTTTCTTT
CDR3 protein: CATATDTNTEAFF

D gene: -
V gene: TRBV18
J gene: TRBJ1-2
clone size: few
CDR3 DNA: TGTGCCAGCTCACACACGCGGGAGTCAGGGGGCTACACCTTC
CDR3 protein: CASSHTRESGGYTF

D gene: -
V gene: TRBV6-5
J gene: TRBJ1-1
clone size: -
CDR3 DNA: TGTGCCAGCAGTTACCTCGTGGTTGGGGGGACTGAAGCTTTCTTT
CDR3 protein: CASSYLVVGGTEAFF

D gene: -
V gene: TRBV9
J gene: TRBJ1-1
clone size: once
CDR3 DNA: TGTGCCAGCAACCACGGGGGGAACACTGAAGCTTTCTTT
CDR3 protein: CASNHGGNTEAFF

D gene: TRBD2
V gene: TRBV5-1
J gene: TRBJ2-2
clone size: -
CDR3 DNA: TGCGCCAGCAGCCCTCGGGGACTAGCGAACACCGGGGAGCTGTTTTTT
CDR3 protein: CASSPRGLANTGELFF